This TCR beta chain was retrieved from a study of blood T cell repertoires in COVID-19. Study-level background: Recovered participants had two consecutive negative NP/OP PCR tests, healthcare professional clearance, or symptom resolution.

Participant-reported clinical history was the basis for cohort assignment. Study processing details: Nucleated cell number was recorded as an estimate derived from reference gene primer amplification. The repertoire was sequenced with immunoSEQ multiplex PCR; TCRdb's copy has only in-frame clones and lacks some. The DNA was the basis for D and trimming; V, J and clone size are from that table. Among around 190,000 clones listed, about 85% were seen once. The sequenced sample consisted of PBMCs or T cells enriched from blood (not recorded which). This sequence was found in a woman in her forties in a cohort exposed to, infected with or recovered from COVID-19 (not recorded which).

CDR3 nucleotides: TGTGCCAGCAGCATAGACAGGGGGGGAGCAGATACGCAGTATTTT. This translates into CASSIDRGGADTQYF. The chain has TRBV5-4 and TRBJ2-3, with 9 bases identical to TRBD1. Trimming at V came to 4 bases and at J to 4 bases, leaving 7 bases not matched to a gene. The CDR3 totals 15 residues. Germline V gene sequence: CDR1 SGHNT, CDR2 YYREEE (reference sequence).